The 28 T cell receptor beta chains below all came from one sample that was sequenced in a study of blood T cell repertoires in COVID-19. Method: immunoSEQ multiplex PCR; TCRdb's copy keeps in-frame clones and lacks some. In the table there are fewer than 50,000 clones, around 70% of which are singletons. The sequencing sample was made of peripheral blood. Source of these receptors: a man older than 75 with acute or convalescent COVID-19.

There are a few counts of this clone. The chain's CDR3 is CASSFTRRGNEKLFF. DNA for the CDR3: TGTGCCAGCAGCTTTACTCGCAGGGGTAATGAAAAACTGTTTTTT. V and J are TRBV7-9 and TRBJ1-4; D may be TRBD1 (6 bases). V lost 3 bases and J lost 4, with 12 bases in between. This CDR3 contains 15 residues. In germline, CDR1 is SEHNR, CDR2 FQNEAQ (reference sequence). Variable domain in full (rest from reference TRBV7-9 and TRBJ1-4): DTGVSQNPRHKITKRGQNVTFRCDPISEHNRLYWYRQTLGQGPEFLTYFQNEAQLEKSRLLSDRFSAERPKGSFSTLEIQRTEQGDSAMYLCASSFTRRGNEKLFFGSGTQLSVL.

V gene TRBV19 combines with J gene TRBJ2-7; 10 bases fit TRBD2. This CDR3 spans 15 amino acids. Per germline, CDR1 LNHDA and CDR2 SQIVND (reference sequence). V lost 5 bases to trimming and J lost 7 bases; unmatched junction nucleotides: 11. The CDR3 coding sequence is TGTGCCAGTAGTGACTCACTAGCGGGAACGAGGGAGCAGTACTTC. Its translation: CASSDSLAGTREQYF.

This clone was found once. The chain carries TRBV3-1 (or the pseudogene TRBV3-2) and TRBJ2-2, with D tentatively TRBD1 (6 bases). V was cut by 6 bases and J by 4 bases, with 12 bases left in between. The length of the CDR3 is 14 residues. The germline CDR1 and CDR2 sequences are LGHDT and YNNKEL (reference sequence). The CDR3 DNA is TGTGCCAGCAGGACAGGTCATGGCACCGGGGAGCTGTTTTTT. The encoded protein is CASRTGHGTGELFF.

J is TRBJ2-7 and V is TRBV3-1 (or the pseudogene TRBV3-2); possible D gene TRBD1, 6 bases. This CDR3 has 13 residues. The V and J ends lost 4 bases and 3 bases respectively, with 10 bases between them. Per germline, CDR1 LGHDT and CDR2 YNNKEL (reference sequence). The CDR3 sequence is CASSPGHSYEQYF. In DNA form, the CDR3 reads TGTGCCAGCAGCCCGGGACACAGCTACGAGCAGTACTTC.

V and J are TRBV5-1 and TRBJ2-7, with 8 nucleotides matching TRBD2. The CDR3 contains 13 residues. Trimming at V came to 3 bases and at J to 6 bases, leaving 5 bases not matched to a gene. CDR1 SGHRS and CDR2 YFSETQ come from the germline V gene. CDR3 bases: TGCGCCAGCAGCTCCCGGGGGGGGCTCGAGCAGTACTTC. Its translation: CASSSRGGLEQYF.

J is TRBJ2-1 and V is TRBV7-3, with D perhaps matching TRBD2 (6 bases). The germline V gene encodes CDR1 SGHTA and CDR2 FQGTGA. Trimming left V 2 bases short and J 6 bases short, with 8 bases between. CDR3 length: 13 amino acids. CDR3 protein: CASSLGGVNEQFF. Written as DNA, the CDR3 is TGTGCCAGCAGCTTAGGCGGGGTCAATGAGCAGTTCTTC. Full variable domain (remainder filled in from reference TRBV7-3 and TRBJ2-1): GAGVSQTPSNKVTEKGKYVELRCDPISGHTALYWYRQSLGQGPEFLIYFQGTGAADDSGLPNDRFFAVRPEGSVSTLKIQRTERGDSAVYLCASSLGGVNEQFFGPGTRLTVL.

In this sample, this clone turned up a few times. The V and J genes are TRBV5-8 and TRBJ1-5; D perhaps matches TRBD1 (6 bases). V lost 1 base and J lost 6, with 17 bases in between. The germline V gene has CDR1 SGHTS and CDR2 YDEGEE. The CDR3 consists of 16 residues. The CDR3 here is CASSLWGRGSGQPQHF. The CDR3, as DNA: TGTGCCAGCAGCTTGTGGGGCAGGGGATCGGGTCAGCCCCAGCATTTT.

The gene calls are TRBV30 and TRBJ1-2; 9 nucleotides match TRBD1. Germline V CDR1 and CDR2: GTSNPN, SVGIG (reference sequence). The ends lost 8 bases at V and 7 bases at J; junction bases unmatched: 20. There are 16 residues in the CDR3. The CDR3 nucleotides read TGTGCCAGCTACAGGGGGCGTCTAAGCTCTAGTGGTGGCTACACCTTC. It translates to CASYRGRLSSSGGYTF.

This clone was recorded only once. The chain combines TRBV6-5 with TRBJ2-5, with D unclear. The V gene's germline CDR1 is MNHEY and CDR2 SVGAGI. The CDR3 has 14 amino acids. V was trimmed by 5 bases and J by 5 bases, leaving 15 bases between them. The CDR3 region has the DNA TGTGCCAGCAGTCCTGACAACGCTGGGGAGACCCAGTACTTC. Amino acid sequence: CASSPDNAGETQYF.

V gene TRBV19 combines with J gene TRBJ2-2; D is uncertain. With 2 bases removed from V and 5 bases from J, the gap between germline ends came to 6 bases. Germline V gene sequence: CDR1 LNHDA, CDR2 SQIVND (reference sequence). This CDR3 comprises 13 residues. CDR3 sequence reads: CASSILLTGELFF. The CDR3 nucleotides are TGTGCCAGTAGTATATTATTAACCGGGGAGCTGTTTTTT.

This chain joins TRBV7-9 and TRBJ2-7; TRBD1 agrees at 7 bases. Germline-derived CDR1 and CDR2 are SEHNR and FQNEAQ (reference sequence). J gave up 2 bases and V 5 bases, and 9 bases lay outside the gene matches. This CDR3 comprises 15 residues. The CDR3: CASSTYRGPAYEQYF. The CDR3 bases are TGTGCCAGCAGCACCTACAGGGGACCCGCCTACGAGCAGTACTTC.

This clone turned up a few times. The V and J genes are TRBV19 and TRBJ1-5, with 7 bases that match TRBD1. Germline V gene sequence: CDR1 LNHDA, CDR2 SQIVND (reference sequence). The CDR3 has 16 amino acids. The V and J ends lost 6 bases and 2 bases, in that order; junction bases with no gene match: 10. CDR3 nucleotide sequence: TGTGCCAGTAGACCCGGGACAGAATCGGGCAATCAGCCCCAGCATTTT. The encoded protein is CASRPGTESGNQPQHF.

V is TRBV11-3 and J is TRBJ1-2, with 8 bases identical to TRBD1. With V trimmed by 5 bases and J by 0 bases, 5 bases remained unmatched. From germline, CDR1 is SGHNT and CDR2 YENEEA. The CDR3 loop spans 15 amino acids. CDR3 residues: CASSARQGTNYGYTF. CDR3 coding DNA: TGTGCCAGCAGCGCTAGACAGGGGACTAACTATGGCTACACCTTC.

The CDR3 DNA follows: TGTGCCAGCAGCTTAATGTTTGGGACACCTTCCTCCTACGAGCAGTACTTC. As protein: CASSLMFGTPSSYEQYF. The genes are TRBV7-9 and TRBJ2-7, with TRBD1 as a possible D gene (6 bases). Germline V gene sequence: CDR1 SEHNR, CDR2 FQNEAQ (reference sequence). CDR3 size: 17 residues. V shed 2 bases and J shed 0 bases, with 17 bases lying between them.

The chain recombines TRBV11-2 with TRBJ1-5; 8 bases are a match to TRBD1. The CDR3 is 15 amino acids. With 5 bases clipped from V and 9 bases from J, the junction kept 12 bases outside the gene matches. Looked up from germline, CDR1 is SGHAT and CDR2 is FQNNGV. CDR3 sequence reads: CASSARTGKESPQHF. CDR3 coding DNA: TGTGCCAGCAGCGCCCGGACAGGGAAAGAATCGCCCCAGCATTTT.

The CDR3 sequence: CASSLTSGLSYLEQYF. The CDR3 DNA reads TGTGCCAGCAGTTTGACTAGCGGTCTCTCCTACTTGGAGCAGTACTTC. This chain joins TRBV27 and TRBJ2-7, with 9 bases lining up with TRBD2. The germline CDR1 and CDR2 sequences are MNHEY and SMNVEV (reference sequence). The junction had 13 bases not matched to a gene; V was cut back by 3 bases and J by 7 bases. The CDR3 runs to 16 residues.

V is TRBV20-1 and J is TRBJ2-3; D is perhaps TRBD2 (6 bases). CDR1 is DFQATT, CDR2 SNEGSKA, per germline (reference sequence). Between the trimmed V and J ends, which lost 3 bases and 0 bases, there was a span of 13 bases. The length of the CDR3 is 15 residues. CDR3 bases: TGCAGTGCTAGTTATAGCGGAGGTAGCACAGATACGCAGTATTTT. This codes for CSASYSGGSTDTQYF.

This chain joins TRBV11-3 and TRBJ2-5; D perhaps matches TRBD1 (6 bases). The V end lost 0 bases, the J end lost 4 bases, and 15 bases lay between the germline ends. Germline CDR1 is SGHNT and CDR2 is YENEEA. CDR3 size: 16 residues. CDR3 sequence reads: CASSLDVGAKGETQYF. In DNA form, the CDR3 reads TGTGCCAGCAGCTTAGATGTGGGGGCGAAGGGAGAGACCCAGTACTTC.

This chain joins TRBV20-1 and TRBJ2-7; a possible D gene is TRBD2 (5 bases). Deletions cut 5 bases from V and 4 bases from J, with 9 bases between. The CDR3 has 11 residues. Per the germline V gene, CDR1 is DFQATT and CDR2 is SNEGSKA (reference sequence). CDR3 in amino acids: CSAPRGYEQYF. DNA of the CDR3: TGCAGTGCTCCCAGAGGGTACGAGCAGTACTTC.

V is TRBV18 and J is TRBJ2-7; D uncertain. Germline V CDR1 and CDR2: KGHSH, LQKENI. V lost 2 bases, J lost 5 bases, and 4 bases lay in between. The CDR3 runs 11 residues. CDR3 sequence (DNA): TGTGCCAGCTCACCAAGCGACGAGCAGTACTTC. Translated: CASSPSDEQYF.

This chain connects TRBV5-1 to TRBJ2-3; D is undetermined. The V end was cut by 6 bases, the J end by 2 bases, with 19 bases between. Germline V gene data show CDR1 as SGHRS and CDR2 as YFSETQ. The CDR3 covers 16 residues. CDR3 sequence reads: CASTPQVPSDTDTQYF. In nucleotides, the CDR3 is TGCGCCAGCACCCCCCAGGTACCCTCAGACACAGATACGCAGTATTTT.

This clone was seen a single time. The chain joins TRBV30 to TRBJ1-5; TRBD1 agrees at 7 bases. Germline CDR1 and CDR2: GTSNPN and SVGIG (reference sequence). The CDR3 runs to 15 residues. The V segment lost 2 bases and the J segment 6 bases; nucleotides outside the gene matches: 10. CDR3 in DNA: TGTGCCTGGAGTCGATATGAGGGGGCGGGTCAGCCCCAGCATTTT. This sequence encodes CAWSRYEGAGQPQHF. The full variable domain, with the rest looked up from reference TRBV30 and TRBJ1-5, is SQTIHQWPATLVQPVGSPLSLECTVEGTSNPNLYWYRQAAGRGLQLLFYSVGIGQISSEVPQNLSASRPQDRQFILSSKKLLLSDSGFYLCAWSRYEGAGQPQHFGDGTRLSIL.

In the case of this clone: This CDR3 is missing its conserved last phenylalanine or tryptophan, likely due to a read error. V gene TRBV5-1 combines with J gene TRBJ1-2; maybe TRBD1 (6 bases). This CDR3 is built from 13 residues. V gave up 5 bases and J gave up 4 bases, with 12 bases separating them. Germline V gene lookup returns CDR1 SGHRS and CDR2 YFSETQ. CDR3 coding DNA: TGCGCCAGCAGTTTAGACAGGTCCTATGGCTACACCCTC. This sequence encodes CASSLDRSYGYTL.

This clone occurred a few times. The V gene is TRBV3-1 (or the pseudogene TRBV3-2), the J gene TRBJ1-4, with 8 bases lining up with TRBD1. Per the germline V gene, CDR1 is LGHDT and CDR2 is YNNKEL (reference sequence). CDR3 size: 16 residues. V gave up 0 bases and J gave up 8 bases; unmatched junction bases: 8. CDR3 sequence reads: CASSQDGGQGVEKLFF. The CDR3 DNA is TGTGCCAGCAGCCAAGATGGTGGACAGGGTGTGGAAAAACTGTTTTTT.

This clone was recorded once. This chain uses TRBV5-4 with TRBJ1-1; 7 bases agree with TRBD1. With V trimmed by 4 bases and J by 2 bases, 5 bases remained unmatched. Germline CDR1 reads SGHNT; CDR2 reads YYREEE (reference sequence). CDR3 length equals 14 residues. The CDR3 protein is CASSPRQGNTEAFF. The CDR3 DNA follows: TGTGCCAGCAGCCCAAGACAGGGAAACACTGAAGCTTTCTTT. Combining the CDR3 with reference TRBV5-4 and TRBJ1-1 gives the whole variable domain ETGVTQSPTHLIKTRGQQVTLRCSSQSGHNTVSWYQQALGQGPQFIFQYYREEENGRGNFPPRFSGLQFPNYSSELNVNALELDDSALYLCASSPRQGNTEAFFGQGTRLTVV.

The table lists this clone with a few counts. The gene calls are TRBV11-3 and TRBJ1-6; D possibly corresponds to TRBD1 (5 bases). The CDR3 is 14 residues long. CDR1 SGHNT and CDR2 YENEEA come from the germline V gene. V lost 5 bases and J 7 bases, leaving 12 bases between the germline ends. DNA of the CDR3: TGTGCCAGCAGCGCCAGACAGCCAAATTCACCCCTCCACTTT. Translating it yields CASSARQPNSPLHF.

The V gene is TRBV30, the J gene TRBJ2-5, with 9 bases fitting TRBD1. This CDR3 has 14 amino acids. CDR1 and CDR2 from the germline V gene are GTSNPN and SVGIG (reference sequence). V was pared by 2 bases and J by 5 bases, with 6 bases of the junction left unmatched. CDR3 sequence reads: CAWSTGGVTETQYF. The CDR3 bases are TGTGCCTGGAGTACAGGGGGCGTTACTGAGACCCAGTACTTC.

The CDR3 DNA reads as TGTGCCAGCAGTAGGACTAGCGGGGGGCCCACAGATACGCAGTATTTT. Translation gives CASSRTSGGPTDTQYF. This rearrangement joins TRBV28 to TRBJ2-3, with 14 bases lining up with TRBD2. J was trimmed by 2 bases and V by 5 bases; bases with no gene match: 3. The CDR3 spans 16 residues. From germline, CDR1 is MDHEN and CDR2 SYDVKM.